The 24 T cell receptor beta chains listed next were all sequenced from one sample in a study of regulatory T cells in long-lasting Graves disease. Time point of the sample: newly diagnosed GD, antithyroid drugs for less than 3 months. RNA extracted from PBMCs served as the sequencing template. According to the study, TCR beta libraries were built with iRepertoire HTBI primers and CDR3-region Arm-PCR. One entry per CDR3 protein, called by TCRdb with MiXCR from the multiplex PCR reads. This sample has roughly 610,000 distinct CDR3 sequences; around 16% occur once, and the top ten carry 12%. The same data also contributed to another study, on T cells in Graves' hyperthyroidism and ophthalmopathy.

The source material was peripheral blood mononuclear cells (PBMCs), sampled at new diagnosis, from a patient treated with antithyroid drugs. These receptors all stem from a man aged 18 to 30 with Graves disease.

The gene calls are TRBV30 and TRBJ1-2; TRBD1 matches 7 bases. Germline trimming cut 3 bases from V and 4 bases from J; bases unmatched to any gene: 5. Germline loops: CDR1 GTSNPN, CDR2 SVGIG (reference sequence). The length of the CDR3 is 13 residues. The CDR3 DNA follows: TGTGCCTGGAGGACGGGACAGTCCTATGGCTACACCTTC. This translates into CAWRTGQSYGYTF. The whole variable domain, remainder taken from reference TRBV30 and TRBJ1-2, is SQTIHQWPATLVQPVGSPLSLECTVEGTSNPNLYWYRQAAGRGLQLLFYSVGIGQISSEVPQNLSASRPQDRQFILSSKKLLLSDSGFYLCAWRTGQSYGYTFGSGTRLTVV.

In the case of this clonotype: With only one base between it and a far larger clone, this is likely a read error. CDR3 in amino acids: CASSLDQRGIIQREQFF. CDR3 DNA sequence: TGTGCCAGCAGCCTAGACCAACGCGGCATCATCCAACGCGAGCAGTTCTTC. This chain links TRBV28 with TRBJ2-1; D unresolved. V gave up 6 bases and J gave up 10 bases, with 28 bases separating them. Germline assignment: CDR1 MDHEN and CDR2 SYDVKM. CDR3 size: 17 residues.

The chain has TRBV9 and TRBJ2-1, with D possibly being TRBD1 (6 bases). V dropped 4 bases and J dropped 4 bases, with 15 bases sitting between them. Germline CDR1 SGDLS, CDR2 YYNGEE. This CDR3 is built from 15 residues. Here the CDR3 reads CASSPQKQGYNEQFF. Here the CDR3 DNA reads TGTGCCAGCAGCCCTCAGAAACAGGGATACAATGAGCAGTTCTTC.

This clonotype was found many times. The genes are TRBV27 and TRBJ2-1; TRBD1 aligns across 7 bases. With V trimmed by 6 bases and J by 4 bases, 12 bases remained unmatched. Germline V gene data show CDR1 as MNHEY and CDR2 as SMNVEV (reference sequence). The CDR3 runs to 16 residues. For the CDR3, the DNA is TGTGCCAGCAGCAACATGGGACCAGGGGGTTACAATGAGCAGTTCTTC. Encoded protein: CASSNMGPGGYNEQFF.

This chain joins TRBV3-1 and TRBJ2-7; D is ambiguous. CDR3 length equals 14 residues. Trimming left V 8 bases short and J 0 bases short, with 14 bases between. Per germline, CDR1 LGHDT and CDR2 YNNKEL (reference sequence). The CDR3 DNA is TGTGCCAGCTCACCAAACAGTAACTCCTACGAGCAGTACTTC. This translates into CASSPNSNSYEQYF.

This chain uses TRBV18 with TRBJ2-2, with 9 nucleotides matching TRBD2. Germline V CDR1 and CDR2: KGHSH, LQKENI. This CDR3 spans 16 amino acids. V shed 0 bases and J 5 bases; nucleotides not matched to a gene: 4. CDR3 residues: CASSPPSGRETGELFF. DNA of the CDR3: TGTGCCAGCTCACCACCTAGCGGGAGAGAAACCGGGGAGCTGTTTTTT.

The chain employs TRBV28 and TRBJ1-5; TRBD1 matches 8 bases. The CDR3 is made up of 15 amino acids. Germline V CDR1 and CDR2: MDHEN, SYDVKM. J was trimmed by 4 bases and V by 3 bases; bases with no gene match: 5. The CDR3 nucleotides are TGTGCCAGCAGTTTTAAGAGGACAGGGAATCAGCCCCAGCATTTT. This codes for CASSFKRTGNQPQHF.

The V call is TRBV28, the J call TRBJ2-1; the match to TRBD2 covers 8 bases. Germline CDR1 reads MDHEN; CDR2 reads SYDVKM. Trimming removed 7 bases from V and 3 bases from J; junction bases left unmatched: 8. There are 15 residues in the CDR3. CDR3 in DNA: TGTGCCAGCATAGCGGGCGGGAGGAACTACAATGAGCAGTTCTTC. Its translation is CASIAGGRNYNEQFF.

This rearrangement joins TRBV7-2 to TRBJ2-1, with TRBD1 identical over 11 bases. CDR3 size: 15 residues. V was clipped by 5 bases and J by 6 bases; unmatched bases: 6. From germline, CDR1 is SGHTA and CDR2 FQGNSA. The CDR3 DNA reads TGTGCCAGCAGCCGGGACAGGGGGGATGTCAATGAGCAGTTCTTC. Translated, it gives CASSRDRGDVNEQFF.

The table lists this clonotype with a few counts. The chain links TRBV7-6 to TRBJ2-2; 7 bases line up with TRBD2. The V gene end was trimmed by 0 bases and the J gene end by 5 bases; junction bases not matched to a gene: 12. The CDR3 spans 18 residues. The germline gives CDR1 SGHVS, CDR2 FNYEAQ. Here the CDR3 reads CASSLAPGLAEATGELFF. The CDR3 DNA is TGTGCCAGCAGCTTAGCCCCGGGCCTAGCGGAGGCAACCGGGGAGCTGTTTTTT.

This clonotype has at least ten counts. V usage is TRBV27 and J usage is TRBJ2-5; 13 bases map to TRBD2. This CDR3 contains 15 residues. Germline loops: CDR1 MNHEY, CDR2 SMNVEV (reference sequence). V lost 10 bases and J lost 7; bases outside the gene matches: 12. The CDR3 sequence is CATRGLAGKGVTQYF. CDR3 in DNA: TGTGCCACCCGGGGACTAGCGGGAAAGGGGGTGACCCAGTACTTC.

This chain connects TRBV9 to TRBJ2-1; no definite D call. The V end was cut by 3 bases, the J end by 3 bases, with 10 bases between. The CDR3 totals 14 residues. CDR1 is SGDLS and CDR2 is YYNGEE in the germline V gene. The CDR3 loop reads CASSAYSSYNEQFF. CDR3 sequence (DNA): TGTGCCAGCAGCGCTTATAGCAGCTACAATGAGCAGTTCTTC.

This clonotype was picked up many times. For the CDR3, the DNA is TGTGCCAGCAGTTTGGGCCTAGCGATAATCAATGAGCAGTTCTTC. This translates into CASSLGLAIINEQFF. The chain is built from TRBV12-3 or TRBV12-4 and TRBJ2-1; a weak D match, TRBD2 (6 bases). The CDR3 length is 15 residues. The ends were cut back, 3 bases at V and 6 bases at J, with 15 bases in the middle.

The chain carries TRBV7-9 and TRBJ2-1; 12 bases are shared with TRBD2. Germline V gene data show CDR1 as SEHNR and CDR2 as FQNEAQ (reference sequence). V shed 5 bases and J 4 bases; nucleotides not matched to a gene: 3. The CDR3 covers 15 residues. The CDR3: CASSRTSGKYNEQFF. CDR3 DNA sequence: TGTGCCAGCAGCAGGACTAGCGGGAAATACAATGAGCAGTTCTTC.

The table lists this clonotype with a count of one. The V gene is TRBV5-1, the J gene TRBJ1-6; D uncertain. V lost 4 bases and J lost 10, with 21 bases in between. The germline CDR1 and CDR2 sequences are SGHRS and YFSETQ. This CDR3 contains 16 residues. The CDR3 DNA is TGCGCCAGCAGCCCGGGGTGGGGAGCAGGCGAATCACCCCTCCACTTT. Protein: CASSPGWGAGESPLHF.

This clonotype has at least ten counts. The chain recombines TRBV5-1 with TRBJ2-3, with TRBD2 matching 14 bases. The germline gives CDR1 SGHRS, CDR2 YFSETQ. The CDR3 has 19 amino acids. J lost 3 bases, V lost 4 bases, and 13 bases had no gene match. CDR3 sequence: CASSPGLAGVVVRTDTQYF. The CDR3 DNA sequence: TGCGCCAGCAGCCCGGGACTAGCGGGAGTAGTGGTTCGTACAGATACGCAGTATTTT.

This clonotype came up a few times. The chain uses TRBV9 and TRBJ2-7; D uncertain. Germline CDR1 reads SGDLS; CDR2 reads YYNGEE. Trimming removed 1 base at V and 1 base at J, with 12 bases between. The CDR3 is 15 residues long. The CDR3 DNA follows: TGTGCCAGCAGCGTATCCATCGGGCAGTCCTACGAGCAGTACTTC. Amino acids: CASSVSIGQSYEQYF.

This clonotype was detected ten times or more. V is TRBV5-1 and J is TRBJ2-7; possible D gene TRBD2, 6 bases. The CDR3 extends over 15 amino acids. Trimming pared 2 bases from V and 5 bases from J, leaving 17 bases between. Per the germline V gene, CDR1 is SGHRS and CDR2 is YFSETQ. The chain's CDR3 is CASSFLSGVVNEQYF. The CDR3 region has the DNA TGCGCCAGCAGCTTCCTCTCGGGGGTTGTGAACGAGCAGTACTTC.

This clonotype was counted at least ten times. The chain uses TRBV2 and TRBJ1-5, with D hard to call. The CDR3 runs to 13 residues. The V gene lost 5 bases and the J gene lost 4 bases, with 9 bases spanning the gap. Germline V lookup: CDR1 SNHLY, CDR2 FYNNEI. The CDR3 nucleotides read TGTGCCAGCAGTCCTTCCCGTAATCAGCCCCAGCATTTT. Amino acids: CASSPSRNQPQHF. Together with reference TRBV2 and TRBJ1-5, the CDR3 gives the full variable domain: EPEVTQTPSHQVTQMGQEVILRCVPISNHLYFYWYRQILGQKVEFLVSFYNNEISEKSEIFDDQFSVERPDGSNFTLKIRSTKLEDSAMYFCASSPSRNQPQHFGDGTRLSIL.

The chain combines TRBV3-1 with TRBJ2-7, with 7 bases that match TRBD1. CDR3 length: 15 amino acids. The germline CDR1 and CDR2 sequences are LGHDT and YNNKEL (reference sequence). V was clipped by 1 base and J by 1 base; unmatched bases: 4. The CDR3 nucleotides read TGTGCCAGCAGCCAAGCGGGACAGCCTTCCTACGAGCAGTACTTC. Residues: CASSQAGQPSYEQYF.

V gene TRBV4-1 combines with J gene TRBJ1-1; perhaps TRBD1 as D (5 bases). V lost 3 bases and J lost 11, with 13 bases in between. The CDR3 is made up of 12 amino acids. Germline values: CDR1 MGHRA, CDR2 YSYEKL. The CDR3 nucleotides are TGCGCCAGCAGCCATGTCCAGGGCGAGGCTTTCTTT. As protein: CASSHVQGEAFF.

In its sample, this clonotype was seen a few times. The gene calls are TRBV6-1 and TRBJ1-3; tentatively, D is TRBD1 (6 bases). This CDR3 spans 14 amino acids. V was cut by 6 bases and J by 3 bases, with 12 bases left in between. CDR1 is MNHNS and CDR2 is SASEGT in the germline V gene. CDR3 residues: CASRTGENGNTIYF. The CDR3 region has the DNA TGTGCCAGCAGGACAGGAGAGAATGGAAACACCATATATTTT.

The chain couples TRBV11-3 to TRBJ2-1, with 9 bases matching TRBD2. Germline V gives CDR1 SGHNT, CDR2 YENEEA. V dropped 6 bases and J dropped 7; count of bases not matched to a gene: 13. The CDR3 contains 16 residues. The CDR3 nucleotides read TGTGCCAGCAGTCCTAGCGGGGCCGACGGGGAGAATGAGCAGTTCTTC. This translates into CASSPSGADGENEQFF. The full variable domain, with the rest looked up from reference TRBV11-3 and TRBJ2-1, is EAGVVQSPRYKIIEKKQPVAFWCNPISGHNTLYWYLQNLGQGPELLIRYENEEAVDDSQLPKDRFSAERLKGVDSTLKIQPAELGDSAVYLCASSPSGADGENEQFFGPGTRLTVL.

This clonotype has at least ten counts. The chain is built from TRBV30 and TRBJ1-1; no reliable D call. Germline V gene lookup returns CDR1 GTSNPN and CDR2 SVGIG (reference sequence). With 2 bases removed from V and 6 bases from J, the gap between germline ends came to 13 bases. The CDR3 contains 13 residues. CDR3 bases: TGTGCCTGGAGTACCACCTCCCGGGCTGAAGCTTTCTTT. This encodes CAWSTTSRAEAFF. The entire variable domain, with the rest obtained from reference TRBV30 and TRBJ1-1, is as follows: SQTIHQWPATLVQPVGSPLSLECTVEGTSNPNLYWYRQAAGRGLQLLFYSVGIGQISSEVPQNLSASRPQDRQFILSSKKLLLSDSGFYLCAWSTTSRAEAFFGQGTRLTVV.